This TCR beta chain was recorded in a study of T cell responses to AZD1222 COVID-19 vaccine. Across the study: Second-dose groups at about 4 or about 12 weeks were pooled.

Repertoires were generated with immunoSEQ multiplex PCR, while TCRdb's copy carries only in-frame clones and drops some. The sample contains about 150,000 clones, around 88% of which appear only once. Of note for this clone: Its antigen is unknown.

Whole-study findings and limits: Unmutated variant regions are reportedly targeted by nearly half of spike-specific TCRs. Breadth and depth of Spike-specific TCRs rose after two AZD1222 doses. There were repertoire samples only from the period after the peak T cell response.

The germline CDR1 and CDR2 sequences are MNHEY and SVGAGI. CDR3 size: 15 residues. V trimming: 6 bases; J trimming: 3 bases; junction bases outside the gene matches: 8. This sample comprised peripheral blood, obtained on day 0 of AZD1222 vaccination. This receptor was identified in an adult in good health. The V and J genes are TRBV6-5 and TRBJ2-3, with TRBD2 identical over 8 bases. The CDR3 coding sequence is TGTGCCAGCAGAACACTAGCGGAGCGAACAGATACGCAGTATTTT. This gives the protein CASRTLAERTDTQYF.